The rows below give T cell receptor beta chains drawn from one sample of a study of T cell changes during pregnancy in multiple sclerosis. Here immunoSEQ multiplex PCR was the method, and the copy in TCRdb shows in-frame clones only, minus some. Of 40,000 to 60,000 clones listed, roughly 94% are singletons. The sequenced sample was CD8+ T cells from peripheral blood mononuclear cells, obtained in the first trimester of pregnancy. These receptors originate from a female donor with multiple sclerosis, enrolled in a pregnancy study. CDR3s include the opening cysteine and the closing phenylalanine or tryptophan. D genes are given only for firm matches. Part of the rows lack a size; the others show once, few, many or a class for expanded clones.

>NA|TRBJ1-1|TRBV19|NA
CASSPSRGFEAFF
TGTGCCAGTAGTCCCTCTCGAGGATTTGAAGCTTTCTTT
>NA|TRBJ2-7|TRBV25-1|NA
CASSDAGRFLEQYF
TGTGCCAGCAGTGATGCGGGACGATTCCTCGAGCAGTACTTC
>TRBD2|TRBJ2-3|TRBV9|NA
CASSEGTSGRRDTQYF
TGTGCCAGCAGCGAGGGGACTAGCGGGAGAAGGGATACGCAGTATTTT
>TRBD1|TRBJ2-7|TRBV27|NA
CASSWGTGASYEQYF
TGTGCCAGCAGCTGGGGGACAGGGGCCTCCTACGAGCAGTACTTC
>NA|TRBJ2-1|TRBV4-1|NA
CASSRDRFPYNEQFF
TGCGCCAGCAGCCGCGACAGGTTCCCCTACAATGAGCAGTTCTTC
>TRBD1|TRBJ2-1|TRBV27|NA
CASSSRRTGGNNEQFF
TGTGCCAGCAGTTCCCGCCGGACAGGGGGGAACAATGAGCAGTTCTTC
>TRBD1|TRBJ1-3|TRBV7-6|NA
CASSSPTGAFDTIYF
TGTGCCAGCAGCTCCCCGACAGGGGCGTTCGACACCATATATTTT
>TRBD2|TRBJ2-7|TRBV19|NA
CASSMGSGSFYEQYF
TGTGCCAGTAGTATGGGTAGCGGGAGCTTTTACGAGCAGTACTTC
>TRBD2|TRBJ2-5|TRBV18|NA
CASSPRSGREETQYF
TGTGCCAGCTCACCACGGTCGGGGAGGGAAGAGACCCAGTACTTC
>NA|TRBJ1-5|TRBV27|NA
CASSLSVHGQPQHF
TGTGCCAGCAGTTTATCAGTTCACGGTCAGCCCCAGCATTTT
>NA|TRBJ1-5|TRBV27|NA
CASSLAGVGQPQHF
TGTGCCAGCAGTTTAGCGGGTGTCGGTCAGCCCCAGCATTTT
>NA|TRBJ2-5|TRBV28|NA
CASRAPQFQETQYF
TGTGCCAGCAGGGCTCCACAATTCCAAGAGACCCAGTACTTC
>TRBD1|TRBJ1-1|TRBV15|NA
CATSRKLPGTGFVNTEAFF
TGTGCCACCAGCAGGAAACTGCCCGGGACAGGGTTTGTGAACACTGAAGCTTTCTTT
>NA|TRBJ2-7|TRBV4-2|NA
CASSEHFRGVSYEQYF
TGTGCCAGCAGCGAACATTTCAGGGGCGTCTCCTACGAGCAGTACTTC
>NA|TRBJ1-3|TRBV27|NA
CASSPDRNSGNTIYF
TGTGCCAGCAGTCCTGACAGGAACTCTGGAAACACCATATATTTT
>NA|TRBJ1-5|TRBV7-6|NA
CASSLEGPAGPQHF
TGTGCCAGCAGCCTGGAGGGGCCCGCGGGGCCCCAGCATTTT
>NA|TRBJ2-7|TRBV13|NA
CASGESPLLGEQYF
TGTGCCAGCGGGGAGTCCCCTCTTTTGGGGGAGCAGTACTTC
>NA|TRBJ2-7|TRBV9|NA
CASSVQGGSYEQYF
TGTGCCAGCAGCGTACAGGGAGGCAGCTACGAGCAGTACTTC
>NA|TRBJ1-5|TRBV7-8|NA
CASSLDRRRDQPQHF
TGTGCCAGCAGCTTAGACAGGAGAAGGGATCAGCCCCAGCATTTT
>NA|TRBJ1-4|TRBV19|NA
CASLGKAPGTIYEKLFF
TGTGCCAGTTTAGGTAAAGCCCCCGGGACAATCTATGAAAAACTGTTTTTT
>TRBD1|TRBJ2-7|TRBV13|NA
CASSRQGNSYEQYF
TGTGCCAGCAGCCGACAGGGAAACAGCTACGAGCAGTACTTC
>TRBD1|TRBJ1-5|TRBV30|medium-sized
CAWESGQGVQPQHF
TGTGCCTGGGAGTCGGGGCAGGGGGTTCAGCCCCAGCATTTT
>TRBD1|TRBJ2-7|TRBV6-4|NA
CASSEDRGNYEQYF
TGTGCCAGCAGCGAGGACAGGGGGAACTACGAGCAGTACTTC
>NA|TRBJ2-7|TRBV9|NA
CASSVGGGTYEQYF
TGTGCCAGCAGCGTAGGTGGCGGAACCTACGAGCAGTACTTC
>TRBD2|TRBJ2-7|TRBV4-2|NA
CASSPSGGDYEQYF
TGTGCCAGCAGCCCTAGCGGGGGGGACTACGAGCAGTACTTC
>TRBD1|TRBJ2-7|TRBV5-1|NA
CASRRQGSEQYF
TGCGCCAGCAGACGACAGGGCAGCGAGCAGTACTTC
>TRBD2|TRBJ2-7|TRBV6-6|NA
CASSYSSGTTYEQYF
TGTGCCAGCAGTTACTCTAGCGGGACCACCTACGAGCAGTACTTC
>TRBD1|TRBJ1-1|TRBV27|NA
CASSHGTVMNTEAFF
TGTGCCAGCAGTCACGGGACAGTAATGAACACTGAAGCTTTCTTT
>TRBD2|TRBJ2-7|TRBV4-2|medium-sized
CASSQASGSSYEQYF
TGTGCCAGCAGCCAAGCTAGCGGGAGCTCCTACGAGCAGTACTTC
>TRBD2|TRBJ2-5|TRBV10-1|NA
CASSEWDRLAGSQETQYF
TGCGCCAGCAGTGAGTGGGATAGACTAGCGGGGTCTCAAGAGACCCAGTACTTC
>NA|TRBJ2-2|TRBV4-1|NA
CASSQAGWGVDTGELFF
TGCGCCAGCAGCCAAGCCGGATGGGGGGTCGACACCGGGGAGCTGTTTTTT
>NA|TRBJ1-1|TRBV2|few
CASSEGRNTEAFF
TGTGCCAGCAGTGAAGGCAGGAACACTGAAGCTTTCTTT
>TRBD1|TRBJ2-3|TRBV5-6|NA
CASSFRTGSTDTQYF
TGTGCCAGCAGCTTCAGGACAGGAAGCACAGATACGCAGTATTTT